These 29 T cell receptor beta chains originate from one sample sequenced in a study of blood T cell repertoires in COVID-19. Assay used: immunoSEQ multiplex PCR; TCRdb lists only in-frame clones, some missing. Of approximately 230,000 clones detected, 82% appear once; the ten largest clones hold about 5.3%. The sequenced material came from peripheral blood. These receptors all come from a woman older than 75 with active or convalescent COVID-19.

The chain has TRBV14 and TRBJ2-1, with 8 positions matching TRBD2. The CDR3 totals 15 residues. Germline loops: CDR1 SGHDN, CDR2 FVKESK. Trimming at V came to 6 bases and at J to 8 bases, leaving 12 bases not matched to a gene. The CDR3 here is CASRPGGLSGDEQFF. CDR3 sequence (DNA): TGTGCCAGCAGACCGGGAGGGCTATCCGGGGATGAGCAGTTCTTC. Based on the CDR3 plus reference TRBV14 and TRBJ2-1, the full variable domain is EAGVTQFPSHSVIEKGQTVTLRCDPISGHDNLYWYRRVMGKEIKFLLHFVKESKQDESGMPNNRFLAERTGGTYSTLKVQPAELEDSGVYFCASRPGGLSGDEQFFGPGTRLTVL.

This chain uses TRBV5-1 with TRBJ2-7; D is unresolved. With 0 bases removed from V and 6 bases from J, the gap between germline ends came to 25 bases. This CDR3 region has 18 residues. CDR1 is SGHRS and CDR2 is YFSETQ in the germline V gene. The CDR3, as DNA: TGCGCCAGCAGCTTGGCCTCCCTTCGACTCTCTCCTAAGGCCGAGCAGTACTTC. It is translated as CASSLASLRLSPKAEQYF.

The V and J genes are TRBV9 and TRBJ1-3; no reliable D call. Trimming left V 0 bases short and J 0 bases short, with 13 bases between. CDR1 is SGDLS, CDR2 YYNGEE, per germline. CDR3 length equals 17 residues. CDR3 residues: CASSVGVGGNSGNTIYF. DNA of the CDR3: TGTGCCAGCAGCGTAGGCGTCGGAGGTAACTCTGGAAACACCATATATTTT.

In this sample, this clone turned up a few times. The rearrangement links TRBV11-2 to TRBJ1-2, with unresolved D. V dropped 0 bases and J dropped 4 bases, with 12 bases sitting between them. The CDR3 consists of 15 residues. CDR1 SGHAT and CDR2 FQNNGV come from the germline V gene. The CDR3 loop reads CASSLEAIPSYGYTF. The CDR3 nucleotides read TGTGCCAGCAGCTTAGAGGCGATTCCTAGCTATGGCTACACCTTC.

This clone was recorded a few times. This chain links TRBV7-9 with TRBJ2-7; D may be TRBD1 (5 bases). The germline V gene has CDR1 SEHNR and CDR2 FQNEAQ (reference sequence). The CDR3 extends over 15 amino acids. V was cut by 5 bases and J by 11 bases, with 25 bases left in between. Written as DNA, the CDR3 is TGTGCCAGCAGCCTAATGGCGGTGACAGCAATGGGGAAGTACTTC. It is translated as CASSLMAVTAMGKYF.

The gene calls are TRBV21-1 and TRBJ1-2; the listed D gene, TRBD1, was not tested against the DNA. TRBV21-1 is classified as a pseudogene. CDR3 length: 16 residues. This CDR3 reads CASSKALGTGDYGYTF. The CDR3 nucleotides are TGTGCCAGCAGCAAAGCGCTTGGGACAGGGGACTATGGCTACACCTTC.

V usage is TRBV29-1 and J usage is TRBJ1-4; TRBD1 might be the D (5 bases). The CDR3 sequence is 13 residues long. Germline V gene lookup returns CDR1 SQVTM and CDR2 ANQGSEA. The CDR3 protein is CSSQRGSGEKLFF. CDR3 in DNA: TGCAGTAGCCAAAGGGGATCGGGTGAAAAACTGTTTTTT.

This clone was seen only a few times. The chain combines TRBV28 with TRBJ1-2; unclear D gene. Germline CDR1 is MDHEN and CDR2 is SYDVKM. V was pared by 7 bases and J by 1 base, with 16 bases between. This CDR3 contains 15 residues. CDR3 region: CASKLNGGLNYGYTF. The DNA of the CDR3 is TGTGCCAGCAAGCTAAACGGCGGCCTTAACTATGGCTACACCTTC.

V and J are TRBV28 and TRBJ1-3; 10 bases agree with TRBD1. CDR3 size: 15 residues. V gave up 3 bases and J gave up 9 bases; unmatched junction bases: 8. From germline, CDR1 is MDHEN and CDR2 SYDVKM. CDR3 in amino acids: CASSLGRGQGFTIYF. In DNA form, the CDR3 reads TGTGCCAGCAGTTTGGGCCGGGGACAGGGGTTCACCATATATTTT.

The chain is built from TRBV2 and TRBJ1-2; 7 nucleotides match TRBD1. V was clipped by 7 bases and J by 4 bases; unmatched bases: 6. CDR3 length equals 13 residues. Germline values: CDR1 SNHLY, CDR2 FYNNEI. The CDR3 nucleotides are TGTGCCAGCAACCCAGGACAGGTCTATGGCTACACCTTC. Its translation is CASNPGQVYGYTF.

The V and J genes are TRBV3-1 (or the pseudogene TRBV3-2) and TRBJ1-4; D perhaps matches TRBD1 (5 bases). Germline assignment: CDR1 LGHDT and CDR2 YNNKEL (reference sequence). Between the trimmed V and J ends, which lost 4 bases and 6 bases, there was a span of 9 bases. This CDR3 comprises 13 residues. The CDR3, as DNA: TGTGCCAGCAGCCCAGGGCAGGATGAAAAACTGTTTTTT. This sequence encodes CASSPGQDEKLFF.

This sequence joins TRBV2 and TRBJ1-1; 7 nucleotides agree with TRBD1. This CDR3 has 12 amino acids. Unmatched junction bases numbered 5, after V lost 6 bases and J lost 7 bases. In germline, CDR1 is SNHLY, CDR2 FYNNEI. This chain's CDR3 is CASSDRAYEAFF. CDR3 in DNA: TGTGCCAGCAGCGACAGGGCTTATGAAGCTTTCTTT. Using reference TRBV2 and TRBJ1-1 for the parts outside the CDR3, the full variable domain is EPEVTQTPSHQVTQMGQEVILRCVPISNHLYFYWYRQILGQKVEFLVSFYNNEISEKSEIFDDQFSVERPDGSNFTLKIRSTKLEDSAMYFCASSDRAYEAFFGQGTRLTVV.

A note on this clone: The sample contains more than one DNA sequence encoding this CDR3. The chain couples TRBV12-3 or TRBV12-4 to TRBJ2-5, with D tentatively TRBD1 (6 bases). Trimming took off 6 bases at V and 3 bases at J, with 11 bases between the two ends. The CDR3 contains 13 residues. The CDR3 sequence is CASSPRTEETQYF. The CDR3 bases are TGTGCCAGCAGCCCCAGGACAGAAGAGACCCAGTACTTC.

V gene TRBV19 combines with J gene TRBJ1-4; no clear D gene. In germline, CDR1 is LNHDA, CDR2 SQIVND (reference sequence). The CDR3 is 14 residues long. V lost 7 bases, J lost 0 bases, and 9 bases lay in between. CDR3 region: CASKAGATNEKLFF. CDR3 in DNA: TGTGCCAGTAAGGCGGGCGCAACTAATGAAAAACTGTTTTTT.

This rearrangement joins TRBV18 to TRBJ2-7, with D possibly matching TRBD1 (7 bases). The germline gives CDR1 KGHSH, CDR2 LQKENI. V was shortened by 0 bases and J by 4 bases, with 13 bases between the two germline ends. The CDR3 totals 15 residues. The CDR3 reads CASSPPGGQNYEQYF. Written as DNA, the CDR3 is TGTGCCAGCTCACCACCCGGGGGACAGAATTACGAGCAGTACTTC.

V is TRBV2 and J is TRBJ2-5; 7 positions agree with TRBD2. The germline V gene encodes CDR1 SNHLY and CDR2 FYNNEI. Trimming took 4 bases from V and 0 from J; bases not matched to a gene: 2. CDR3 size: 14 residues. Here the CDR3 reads CASSASGYQETQYF. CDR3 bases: TGTGCCAGCAGTGCTAGCGGATACCAAGAGACCCAGTACTTC.

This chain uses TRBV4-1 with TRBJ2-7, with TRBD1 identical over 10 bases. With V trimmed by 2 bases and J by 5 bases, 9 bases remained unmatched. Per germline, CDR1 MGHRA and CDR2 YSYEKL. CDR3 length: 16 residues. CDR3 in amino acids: CASSQSGTGDYHEQYF. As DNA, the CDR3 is TGCGCCAGCAGCCAATCCGGGACAGGGGACTACCACGAGCAGTACTTC.

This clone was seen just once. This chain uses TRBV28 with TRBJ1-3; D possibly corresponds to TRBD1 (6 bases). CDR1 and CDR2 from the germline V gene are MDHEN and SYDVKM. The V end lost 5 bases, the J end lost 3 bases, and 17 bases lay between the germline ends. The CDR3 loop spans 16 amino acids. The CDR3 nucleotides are TGTGCCAGCAGTCCGTACCAGGGGAGAGGTGGAAACACCATATATTTT. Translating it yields CASSPYQGRGGNTIYF. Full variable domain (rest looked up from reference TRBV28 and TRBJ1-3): DVKVTQSSRYLVKRTGEKVFLECVQDMDHENMFWYRQDPGLGLRLIYFSYDVKMKEKGDIPEGYSVSREKKERFSLILESASTNQTSMYLCASSPYQGRGGNTIYFGEGSWLTVV.

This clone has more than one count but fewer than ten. Here the CDR3 reads CAWSAEVNSPLHF. The CDR3 DNA follows: TGTGCCTGGAGTGCAGAGGTTAATTCACCCCTCCACTTT. This chain uses TRBV30 with TRBJ1-6; unclear D gene. Trimming took 1 base from V and 6 from J, leaving 7 bases between them. This CDR3 contains 13 residues. Germline V gene sequence: CDR1 GTSNPN, CDR2 SVGIG (reference sequence).

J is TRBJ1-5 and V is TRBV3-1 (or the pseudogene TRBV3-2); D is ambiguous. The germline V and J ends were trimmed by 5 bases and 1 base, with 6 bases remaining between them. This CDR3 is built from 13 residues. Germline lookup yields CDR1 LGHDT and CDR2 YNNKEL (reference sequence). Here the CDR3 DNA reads TGTGCCAGCAGCTACACAAGCAATCAGCCCCAGCATTTT. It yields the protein CASSYTSNQPQHF.

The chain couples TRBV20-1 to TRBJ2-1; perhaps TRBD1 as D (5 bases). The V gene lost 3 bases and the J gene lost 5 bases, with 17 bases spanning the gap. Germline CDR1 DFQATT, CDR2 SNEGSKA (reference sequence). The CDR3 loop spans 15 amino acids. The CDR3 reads CSASLGQGANNEQFF. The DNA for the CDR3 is TGCAGTGCTAGTTTGGGGCAAGGAGCCAACAATGAGCAGTTCTTC.

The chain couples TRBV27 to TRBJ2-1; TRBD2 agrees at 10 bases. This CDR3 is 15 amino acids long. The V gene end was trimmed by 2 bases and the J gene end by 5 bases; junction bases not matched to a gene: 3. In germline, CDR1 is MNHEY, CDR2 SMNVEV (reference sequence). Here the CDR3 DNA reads TGTGCCAGCAGTTTAAGGCTAGCGGGGGACAATGAGCAGTTCTTC. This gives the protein CASSLRLAGDNEQFF.

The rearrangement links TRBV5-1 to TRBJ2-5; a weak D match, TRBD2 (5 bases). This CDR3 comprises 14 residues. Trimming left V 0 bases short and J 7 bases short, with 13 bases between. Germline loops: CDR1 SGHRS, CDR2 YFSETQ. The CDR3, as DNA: TGCGCCAGCAGCTTGGCCTTGAACGAGGGGACCCAGTACTTC. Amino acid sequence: CASSLALNEGTQYF. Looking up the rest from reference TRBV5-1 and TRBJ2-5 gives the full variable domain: KAGVTQTPRYLIKTRGQQVTLSCSPISGHRSVSWYQQTPGQGLQFLFEYFSETQRNKGNFPGRFSGRQFSNSRSEMNVSTLELGDSALYLCASSLALNEGTQYFGPGTRLLVL.

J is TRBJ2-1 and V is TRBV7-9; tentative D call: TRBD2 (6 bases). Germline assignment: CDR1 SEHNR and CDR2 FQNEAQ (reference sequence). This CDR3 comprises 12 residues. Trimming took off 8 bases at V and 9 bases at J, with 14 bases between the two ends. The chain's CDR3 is CASDGGLSEQFF. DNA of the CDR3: TGTGCCAGCGACGGGGGTCTGAGTGAGCAGTTCTTC.

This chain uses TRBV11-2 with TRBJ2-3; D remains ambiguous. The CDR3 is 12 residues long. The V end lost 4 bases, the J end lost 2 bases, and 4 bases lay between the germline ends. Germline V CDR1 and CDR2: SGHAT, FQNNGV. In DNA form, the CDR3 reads TGTGCCAGCAGCTACTCCACAGATACGCAGTATTTT. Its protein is CASSYSTDTQYF.

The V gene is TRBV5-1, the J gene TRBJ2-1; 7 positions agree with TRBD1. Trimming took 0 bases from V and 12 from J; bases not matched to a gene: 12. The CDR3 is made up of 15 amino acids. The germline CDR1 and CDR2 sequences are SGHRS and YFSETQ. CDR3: CASSLVGTENTGQFF. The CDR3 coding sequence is TGCGCCAGCAGCTTGGTTGGGACAGAGAATACCGGGCAGTTCTTC. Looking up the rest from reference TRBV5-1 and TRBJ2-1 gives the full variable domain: KAGVTQTPRYLIKTRGQQVTLSCSPISGHRSVSWYQQTPGQGLQFLFEYFSETQRNKGNFPGRFSGRQFSNSRSEMNVSTLELGDSALYLCASSLVGTENTGQFFGPGTRLTVL.

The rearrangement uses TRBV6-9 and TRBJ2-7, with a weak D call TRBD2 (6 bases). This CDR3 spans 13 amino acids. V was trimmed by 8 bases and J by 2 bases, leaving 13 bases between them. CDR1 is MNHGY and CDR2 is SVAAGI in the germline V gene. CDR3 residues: CASGGDPTYEQYF. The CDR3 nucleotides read TGTGCCAGCGGAGGGGACCCAACCTACGAGCAGTACTTC.

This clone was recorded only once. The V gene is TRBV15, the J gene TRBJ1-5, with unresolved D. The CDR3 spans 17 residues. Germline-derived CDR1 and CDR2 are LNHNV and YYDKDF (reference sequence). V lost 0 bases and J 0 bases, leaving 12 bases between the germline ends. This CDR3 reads CATSRDWGVYSNQPQHF. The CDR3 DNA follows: TGTGCCACCAGCAGAGATTGGGGAGTTTATAGCAATCAGCCCCAGCATTTT.

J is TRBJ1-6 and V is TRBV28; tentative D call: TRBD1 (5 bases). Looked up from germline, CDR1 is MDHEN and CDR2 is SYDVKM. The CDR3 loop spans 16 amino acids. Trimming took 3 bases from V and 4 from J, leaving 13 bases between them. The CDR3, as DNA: TGTGCCAGCAGTTTCGGAGGGACCAGGTATAATTCACCCCTCCACTTT. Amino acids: CASSFGGTRYNSPLHF.